The 32 T cell receptor beta chains below come from one sample, sequenced in a study of blood T cell repertoires in COVID-19. Repertoires were generated with immunoSEQ multiplex PCR, while TCRdb's copy carries only in-frame clones and drops some. The data contain around 15,000 clones, roughly nine tenths of them singletons. Sample: peripheral blood. Every receptor here comes from a woman aged 65 to 85 in a cohort sampled during active or convalescent COVID-19.

The chain links TRBV18 to TRBJ1-1, with D tentatively TRBD1 (6 bases). This CDR3 spans 15 amino acids. Germline V CDR1 and CDR2: KGHSH, LQKENI. The germline V and J ends were trimmed by 4 bases and 3 bases, with 15 bases remaining between them. The CDR3 loop is CASSRTGTSDTEAFF. The CDR3 DNA reads TGTGCCAGCTCACGAACAGGGACATCGGACACTGAAGCTTTCTTT.

The chain has TRBV2 and TRBJ2-3, with D possibly matching TRBD2 (5 bases). The CDR3 has 14 residues. CDR1 is SNHLY, CDR2 FYNNEI, per germline. Trimming cost V 6 bases and J 2 bases, with 12 bases left between them. CDR3 residues: CASSLEGPTDTQYF. DNA of the CDR3: TGTGCCAGCAGCCTAGAGGGCCCCACAGATACGCAGTATTTT.

The chain links TRBV5-1 to TRBJ2-5; 8 bases match TRBD1. Germline lookup yields CDR1 SGHRS and CDR2 YFSETQ. J gave up 2 bases and V 4 bases, and 4 bases lay outside the gene matches. This CDR3 spans 14 amino acids. The chain's CDR3 is CASSPGTGQETQYF. The CDR3 bases are TGCGCCAGCAGCCCGGGGACAGGTCAAGAGACCCAGTACTTC.

The gene calls are TRBV30 and TRBJ2-1, with a weak D call TRBD1 (6 bases). V was shortened by 4 bases and J by 4 bases, with 20 bases between the two germline ends. Germline V CDR1 and CDR2: GTSNPN, SVGIG (reference sequence). The CDR3 is 16 residues long. Here the CDR3 reads CAWNPAQGPLYNEQFF. The CDR3 nucleotides are TGTGCCTGGAATCCCGCCCAGGGGCCTTTATACAATGAGCAGTTCTTC.

The chain has TRBV19 and TRBJ2-7, with TRBD1 matching over 9 bases. Germline assignment: CDR1 LNHDA and CDR2 SQIVND (reference sequence). Trimming at V came to 5 bases and at J to 1 base, leaving 3 bases not matched to a gene. This CDR3 comprises 14 residues. CDR3 sequence: CASSVGQGSYEQYF. CDR3 nucleotide sequence: TGTGCCAGTAGTGTGGGACAGGGTTCCTACGAGCAGTACTTC.

In its sample, this clone was seen once. The chain joins TRBV27 to TRBJ1-1; 9 nucleotides line up with TRBD1. The CDR3 extends over 15 amino acids. J gave up 4 bases and V 5 bases, and 8 bases lay outside the gene matches. Germline CDR1 is MNHEY and CDR2 is SMNVEV (reference sequence). The CDR3 DNA follows: TGTGCCAGCAGTCCACGGACAGGGGCGGCCACTGAAGCTTTCTTT. It encodes CASSPRTGAATEAFF.

V and J are TRBV20-1 and TRBJ1-2; 7 nucleotides line up with TRBD1. The trim removed 3 bases at V and 0 bases at J, leaving 7 bases unmatched. The germline gives CDR1 DFQATT, CDR2 SNEGSKA (reference sequence). The CDR3 is made up of 15 amino acids. The CDR3 loop is CSASLGQVSNYGYTF. DNA for the CDR3: TGCAGTGCTAGTCTCGGACAGGTTTCTAACTATGGCTACACCTTC.

This chain links TRBV28 with TRBJ2-7, with 7 bases identical to TRBD1. Germline CDR1 reads MDHEN; CDR2 reads SYDVKM. This CDR3 has 14 residues. V gave up 7 bases and J gave up 6 bases; unmatched junction bases: 12. CDR3 DNA: TGTGCCAGCACCAAAAGTAACAGGGGATCCGAGCAGTACTTC. Protein: CASTKSNRGSEQYF.

The V and J genes are TRBV18 and TRBJ1-6; 7 positions match TRBD1. The length of the CDR3 is 18 residues. Per the germline V gene, CDR1 is KGHSH and CDR2 is LQKENI. V shed 1 base and J 9 bases; nucleotides not matched to a gene: 15. The CDR3 is CASSPQGAPLYYLSPLHF. The CDR3, as DNA: TGTGCCAGCTCACCACAGGGGGCCCCCCTTTACTACCTTTCACCCCTCCACTTT.

This chain connects TRBV7-9 to TRBJ1-2; 10 bases match TRBD1. The V and J ends lost 3 bases and 6 bases, in that order; junction bases with no gene match: 7. The length of the CDR3 is 15 residues. Germline CDR1 reads SEHNR; CDR2 reads FQNEAQ (reference sequence). The CDR3 nucleotides read TGTGCCAGCAGCTTCAACACCGGGACAGGGGATGGCTACACCTTC. This encodes CASSFNTGTGDGYTF.

This chain connects TRBV25-1 to TRBJ1-4; 10 bases are a match to TRBD1. This CDR3 comprises 17 residues. Trimming removed 4 bases from V and 0 bases from J; junction bases left unmatched: 5. From germline, CDR1 is MGHDK and CDR2 SYGVNS. The CDR3 sequence: CASSVGDRGATNEKLFF. CDR3 nucleotide sequence: TGTGCCAGCAGTGTCGGGGACAGGGGTGCAACTAATGAAAAACTGTTTTTT.

The rearrangement links TRBV19 to TRBJ1-6, with D uncertain. Trimming took 5 bases from V and 1 from J, leaving 15 bases between them. CDR3 length: 17 amino acids. Germline CDR1 is LNHDA and CDR2 is SQIVND (reference sequence). The CDR3 sequence: CASSSSGRVSYNSPLHF. CDR3 nucleotide sequence: TGTGCCAGTAGTTCCAGCGGGCGCGTGTCCTATAATTCACCCCTCCACTTT. Full variable domain (rest looked up from reference TRBV19 and TRBJ1-6): DGGITQSPKYLFRKEGQNVTLSCEQNLNHDAMYWYRQDPGQGLRLIYYSQIVNDFQKGDIAEGYSVSREKKESFPLTVTSAQKNPTAFYLCASSSSGRVSYNSPLHFGNGTRLTVT.

The V call is TRBV6-2 or TRBV6-3, the J call TRBJ1-6; 8 nucleotides align to TRBD1. The germline CDR1 and CDR2 sequences are MNHEY and SVGEGT. The junction had 3 bases not matched to a gene; V was cut back by 5 bases and J by 0 bases. This CDR3 spans 16 amino acids. The CDR3 DNA sequence: TGTGCCAGCAGTCGACAGGGGAGCTCCTATAATTCACCCCTCCACTTT. Its translation: CASSRQGSSYNSPLHF.

CDR3 protein: CASGLVTSGGQWFEQFF. In DNA form, the CDR3 reads TGTGCTAGTGGTTTGGTAACTAGCGGGGGCCAGTGGTTTGAGCAGTTCTTC. J is TRBJ2-1 and V is TRBV12-5; 11 nucleotides align to TRBD2. Germline values: CDR1 LGHNT, CDR2 FRNRAP. V lost 0 bases to trimming and J lost 9 bases; unmatched junction nucleotides: 10. The CDR3 loop spans 17 amino acids.

V usage is TRBV5-1 and J usage is TRBJ1-2, with unresolved D. The V end was cut by 4 bases, the J end by 8 bases, with 18 bases between. The CDR3 loop spans 14 amino acids. Germline CDR1 SGHRS, CDR2 YFSETQ. This CDR3 reads CASSPPGEPRGYTF. The CDR3 DNA follows: TGCGCCAGCAGCCCACCCGGGGAGCCCAGAGGCTACACCTTC. Full variable domain (outside the CDR3, taken from reference TRBV5-1 and TRBJ1-2): KAGVTQTPRYLIKTRGQQVTLSCSPISGHRSVSWYQQTPGQGLQFLFEYFSETQRNKGNFPGRFSGRQFSNSRSEMNVSTLELGDSALYLCASSPPGEPRGYTFGSGTRLTVV.

This clone has a single count. This rearrangement joins TRBV19 to TRBJ2-3; 8 positions match TRBD1. The CDR3 sequence is 12 residues long. Trimming at V came to 5 bases and at J to 8 bases, leaving 3 bases not matched to a gene. The germline V gene has CDR1 LNHDA and CDR2 SQIVND (reference sequence). In DNA form, the CDR3 reads TGTGCCAGTAGTTTAACAGGGGGTACGCAGTATTTT. This translates into CASSLTGGTQYF.

The chain uses TRBV6-2 or TRBV6-3 and TRBJ1-4; perhaps TRBD1 as D (5 bases). V was trimmed by 6 bases and J by 8 bases, leaving 19 bases between them. Germline assignment: CDR1 MNHEY and CDR2 SVGEGT. This CDR3 has 15 amino acids. The CDR3 nucleotides are TGTGCCAGCAGCCCCTGGACATTCCCCACCGAAAAACTGTTTTTT. Translated: CASSPWTFPTEKLFF.

The chain is built from TRBV9 and TRBJ2-3, with a possible D match to TRBD1 (5 bases). V was clipped by 4 bases and J by 5 bases, with 14 bases between them. The CDR3 sequence is 14 residues long. CDR1 and CDR2 (germline): SGDLS, YYNGEE. CDR3 loop: CASSRLAGQDTQYF. The CDR3 nucleotides are TGTGCCAGCAGCCGACTGGCAGGGCAAGATACGCAGTATTTT.

The chain employs TRBV18 and TRBJ1-6; D is possibly TRBD1 (5 bases). CDR1 and CDR2 (germline): KGHSH, LQKENI. This CDR3 contains 17 residues. Deletions cut 1 base from V and 5 bases from J, with 15 bases between. CDR3 amino acids: CASSPLEAGSNNSPLHF. The CDR3 nucleotides read TGTGCCAGCTCACCACTAGAAGCAGGGTCTAATAATTCACCCCTCCACTTT. The full variable domain, its missing parts supplied by reference TRBV18 and TRBJ1-6, is NAGVMQNPRHLVRRRGQEARLRCSPMKGHSHVYWYRQLPEEGLKFMVYLQKENIIDESGMPKERFSAEFPKEGPSILRIQQVVRGDSAAYFCASSPLEAGSNNSPLHFGNGTRLTVT.

The V gene is TRBV30, the J gene TRBJ1-5, with D unclear. The CDR3 is 13 amino acids. CDR1 GTSNPN and CDR2 SVGIG come from the germline V gene (reference sequence). V was shortened by 0 bases and J by 6 bases, with 9 bases between the two germline ends. The CDR3 bases are TGTGCCTGGAGTGTACGAGAGGTTCAGCCCCAGCATTTT. Amino acids: CAWSVREVQPQHF.

The chain uses TRBV11-2 and TRBJ2-6; D perhaps matches TRBD1 (7 bases). This CDR3 spans 17 amino acids. Deletions cut 5 bases from V and 3 bases from J, with 17 bases between. Germline assignment: CDR1 SGHAT and CDR2 FQNNGV. CDR3 coding DNA: TGTGCCAGCAGCCAAAGACAGGGAGGAGTTGGGGCCAACGTCCTGACTTTC. Its protein is CASSQRQGGVGANVLTF.

V and J are TRBV7-2 and TRBJ1-2, with a tentative D call TRBD1 (5 bases). The germline V and J ends were trimmed by 6 bases and 1 base, with 12 bases remaining between them. This CDR3 spans 14 amino acids. The germline CDR1 and CDR2 sequences are SGHTA and FQGNSA. The CDR3 protein is CASSPGEFNYGYTF. As DNA, the CDR3 is TGTGCCAGCAGTCCGGGGGAGTTTAACTATGGCTACACCTTC.

The rearrangement joins TRBV7-9 to TRBJ2-2, with 11 bases identical to TRBD2. CDR3 length: 15 residues. Unmatched junction bases numbered 3, after V lost 6 bases and J lost 3 bases. Per the germline V gene, CDR1 is SEHNR and CDR2 is FQNEAQ (reference sequence). CDR3 nucleotides: TGTGCCAGCAGAAATAGCGGGGGGGACACCGGGGAGCTGTTTTTT. It specifies CASRNSGGDTGELFF.

The chain combines TRBV7-2 with TRBJ1-1; D might be TRBD1 (6 bases). With 5 bases removed from V and 3 bases from J, the gap between germline ends came to 13 bases. Germline-derived CDR1 and CDR2 are SGHTA and FQGNSA. CDR3 length: 14 amino acids. The CDR3 DNA reads as TGTGCCAGCAGCCAACAGGGTCGCTACACTGAAGCTTTCTTT. Translating it yields CASSQQGRYTEAFF.

CDR3 in DNA: TGTGCCAGCAGTTTAAGCCCGAACACTGAAGCTTTCTTT. This encodes CASSLSPNTEAFF. This sequence joins TRBV28 and TRBJ1-1, with D unresolved. The CDR3 runs to 13 residues. V lost 2 bases and J lost 1, with 5 bases in between. Germline V gene lookup returns CDR1 MDHEN and CDR2 SYDVKM.

This clone was detected once. The chain uses TRBV28 and TRBJ1-5; tentative D call: TRBD1 (6 bases). CDR3 length equals 18 residues. The V and J ends lost 4 bases and 4 bases respectively, with 23 bases between them. Germline-derived CDR1 and CDR2 are MDHEN and SYDVKM. This CDR3 is CASSSPGLGHRRNQPQHF. The CDR3 coding sequence is TGTGCCAGCAGTTCCCCCGGCTTGGGACACAGGAGGAATCAGCCCCAGCATTTT.

This clone has a single count. The chain carries TRBV5-1 and TRBJ2-5; TRBD2 might be the D (5 bases). V was trimmed by 0 bases and J by 3 bases, leaving 12 bases between them. The CDR3 extends over 15 amino acids. CDR1 SGHRS and CDR2 YFSETQ come from the germline V gene. The CDR3 region is CASSLVAGLKETQYF. CDR3 sequence (DNA): TGCGCCAGCAGCTTGGTCGCAGGACTGAAAGAGACCCAGTACTTC. The variable domain in full, completed from reference TRBV5-1 and TRBJ2-5, reads KAGVTQTPRYLIKTRGQQVTLSCSPISGHRSVSWYQQTPGQGLQFLFEYFSETQRNKGNFPGRFSGRQFSNSRSEMNVSTLELGDSALYLCASSLVAGLKETQYFGPGTRLLVL.

The V call is TRBV28, the J call TRBJ1-5; 10 bases are shared with TRBD1. J was trimmed by 5 bases and V by 2 bases; bases with no gene match: 9. CDR3 length: 17 residues. Germline V CDR1 and CDR2: MDHEN, SYDVKM. CDR3 bases: TGTGCCAGCAGTTTACTCTCGACAGGGGGCGCGTATCAGCCCCAGCATTTT. It specifies CASSLLSTGGAYQPQHF.

The rearrangement uses TRBV19 and TRBJ1-1; TRBD1 matches 11 bases. The CDR3 is 19 residues long. The V segment lost 5 bases and the J segment 1 base; nucleotides outside the gene matches: 15. Germline CDR1 is LNHDA and CDR2 is SQIVND (reference sequence). This CDR3 reads CASSPLFVGTGGPNTEAFF. For the CDR3, the DNA is TGTGCCAGTAGTCCCCTGTTTGTAGGGACAGGGGGACCGAACACTGAAGCTTTCTTT.

The gene calls are TRBV7-2 and TRBJ2-7, with D tentatively TRBD2 (6 bases). V was shortened by 1 base and J by 7 bases, with 8 bases between the two germline ends. Germline CDR1 SGHTA, CDR2 FQGNSA. This CDR3 has 12 amino acids. DNA of the CDR3: TGTGCCAGCAGCTTAGGAAGCGGGGAGCAGTACTTC. Its translation is CASSLGSGEQYF. Full variable domain (rest looked up from reference TRBV7-2 and TRBJ2-7): GAGVSQSPSNKVTEKGKDVELRCDPISGHTALYWYRQSLGQGLEFLIYFQGNSAPDKSGLPSDRFSAERTGGSVSTLTIQRTQQEDSAVYLCASSLGSGEQYFGPGTRLTVT.

This clone was detected once. The chain employs TRBV19 and TRBJ2-7; 9 bases are shared with TRBD1. Germline V gene lookup returns CDR1 LNHDA and CDR2 SQIVND (reference sequence). V lost 1 base, J lost 2 bases, and 9 bases stayed unmatched. The CDR3 has 17 residues. The chain's CDR3 is CASSIALDGDRAYEQYF. Written as DNA, the CDR3 is TGTGCCAGTAGTATAGCCTTGGACGGGGACAGGGCCTACGAGCAGTACTTC.

This clone was found a few times. The genes are TRBV10-1 and TRBJ2-3; a possible D gene is TRBD2 (6 bases). This CDR3 spans 16 amino acids. CDR1 and CDR2 from the germline V gene are WNHNN and SYGVQD (reference sequence). Trimming shortened V by 2 bases and J by 0 bases, and 12 bases separated the two germline ends. For the CDR3, the DNA is TGCGCCAGCAGTGAGGGCAGCGGGTCTAGCACAGATACGCAGTATTTT. Translation gives CASSEGSGSSTDTQYF.